The sequence of this TCR beta chain was determined in a study of T cells in localized non-small cell lung cancer. Study-level points and caveats: Adjacent uninvolved lung tissue had the highest T cell clonality, exceeding tumor. Because researchers sequenced only one region of the tumor, heterogeneity is still possible. When the top 100 tumor clones were examined, a median approximately 57 of them also appeared in the adjacent lung, which was paired and uninvolved. Overall survival was longer when the density of T cells in the blood was higher.

A single count supports this clone. Its antigen is not identified. Germline V lookup: CDR1 MNHEY, CDR2 SVGAGI. There are 12 residues in the CDR3. V lost 5 bases and J 5 bases, leaving 9 bases between the germline ends. Clones were read by immunoSEQ multiplex PCR, and TCRdb kept only the in-frame ones, dropping some. Of about 91,000 clones detected, approximately 88% appear once; the ten largest clones hold roughly 14%. The source is a man aged 35-75 years with stage I squamous cell lung carcinoma. This material consisted of peripheral blood, taken before any cancer treatment. J is TRBJ1-1 and V is TRBV6-5; D perhaps matches TRBD1 (6 bases). CDR3 in amino acids: CASSHGTTEAFF. DNA for the CDR3: TGTGCCAGCAGTCACGGGACAACTGAAGCTTTCTTT.